The T cell receptor beta chain described here comes from a study of cytomegalovirus exposure and HLA in healthy donors. General observations from the study: In an earlier analysis, in under 700 donors, most V segments appeared productive either ~90% or ~30% of the time. In vitro work confirmed that a few CMV-associated chains recognize CMV antigens.

13 Jbeta primers and 60 Vbeta primers were used for the PCR. Method: immunoSEQ multiplex PCR; TCRdb's copy keeps in-frame clones and lacks some. Among 120,000 to 150,000 clones, 73% were seen once, and the ten largest hold about 1.2%. V trimming: 5 bases; J trimming: 3 bases; junction bases outside the gene matches: 2. This CDR3 is built from 14 residues. Germline values: CDR1 SGDLS, CDR2 YYNGEE. For this clone: Its antigen is unknown.

The sequencing sample was made of PBMCs. V usage is TRBV9 and J usage is TRBJ1-2, with 12 bases identical to TRBD1. This TCR derives from a woman aged 40 to 50 in good health and CMV-seronegative. CDR3 in amino acids: CASRGTGGDYGYTF. The CDR3, as DNA: TGTGCCAGCAGAGGGACAGGGGGCGACTATGGCTACACCTTC.